The source of this T cell receptor beta chain is a study of T-cell reconstitution after alpha-beta-depleted transplantation in children. Unique molecular identifiers tagged the TCRbeta library. Each CDR3 protein gets one entry after TCRdb re-called the PCR reads with MiXCR. This sample has a few hundred thousand distinct CDR3 sequences, with about a tenth found just once. The CDR3 runs 17 residues. From germline, CDR1 is SQVTM and CDR2 ANQGSEA. Unmatched junction bases numbered 12, after V lost 6 bases and J lost 0 bases. This clonotype was counted only a few times. The source material was PBMCs from the stem cell graft donor, sampled from the stem cell graft. The clonotype was recovered from a human donor who donated a stem cell graft to a child with acute myeloid leukemia. This rearrangement joins TRBV29-1 to TRBJ2-7, with 12 bases fitting TRBD2. The CDR3 DNA sequence: TGCAGCGTAAGACTAGCGGGAGTCCTCTCTAGCTCCTACGAGCAGTACTTC. Protein sequence: CSVRLAGVLSSSYEQYF.